This T cell receptor beta chain was captured by sequencing in a study of PD-1 blockade in mismatch repair-deficient tumors. Produced via immunoSEQ multiplex PCR; TCRdb's table is partial and in-frame only. The table records roughly 53,000 clones, around 82% of them present only once. TCRs were sequenced from a few patients responding to pembrolizumab. The CDR3 has 11 residues. Germline loops: CDR1 LNHDA, CDR2 SQIVND (reference sequence). This sequence joins TRBV19 and TRBJ2-1, with D unresolved. The material sequenced was peripheral blood, taken 4 weeks after starting pembrolizumab. The TCR comes from an adult with mismatch repair-deficient cancer. The CDR3 bases are TGTTACCCGACCCGGGCCAATGAGCAGTTCTTC. This encodes CYPTRANEQFF.